This TCR beta chain stems from a study of CD8+ T cells in alopecia areata. At the level of the study: Dosing spanned 6 to 18 months on tofacitinib, then 6 months off drug. Study-wide results and limits: TCR sharing was clearer in mice than between patients, perhaps partly owing to patient HLA diversity.

There are 12 residues in the CDR3. Germline values: CDR1 SQVTM, CDR2 ANQGSEA. Trimming cost V 3 bases and J 5 bases, with 10 bases left between them. In this sample, this clone turned up a few times. Its target is not known. Following extraction, RNA underwent reverse transcription to cDNA, which served as the sequencing template. Some clones are missing from TCRdb's copy, which holds only in-frame ones; the method was immunoSEQ multiplex PCR. The sample lists 100,000 to 150,000 clones, more than 30% seen once, with over 3% in the top ten. V is TRBV29-1 and J is TRBJ1-1, with D hard to call. The sample was CD4+ T cells sorted from blood. This TCR was recovered from a human donor with alopecia areata. CDR3 residues: CSVEVVGTEAFF. CDR3 coding DNA: TGCAGCGTTGAGGTCGTTGGAACTGAAGCTTTCTTT.